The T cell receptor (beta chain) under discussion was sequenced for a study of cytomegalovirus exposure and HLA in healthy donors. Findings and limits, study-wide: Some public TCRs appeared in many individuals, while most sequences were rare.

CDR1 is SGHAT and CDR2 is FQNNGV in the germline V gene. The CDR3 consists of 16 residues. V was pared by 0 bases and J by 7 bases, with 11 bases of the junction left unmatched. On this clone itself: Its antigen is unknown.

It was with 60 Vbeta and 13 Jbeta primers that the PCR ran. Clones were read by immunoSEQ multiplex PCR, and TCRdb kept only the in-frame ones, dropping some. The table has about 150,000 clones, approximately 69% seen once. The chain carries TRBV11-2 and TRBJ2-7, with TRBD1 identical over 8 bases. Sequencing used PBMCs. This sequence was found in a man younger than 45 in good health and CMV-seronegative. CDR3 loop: CASSLEGAGGKGEQYF. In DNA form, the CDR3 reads TGTGCCAGCAGCTTAGAAGGGGCAGGGGGCAAAGGGGAGCAGTACTTC.